The rows below give T cell receptor beta chains drawn from one sample of a study of T cell responses to AZD1222 COVID-19 vaccine. Assay used: immunoSEQ multiplex PCR; TCRdb lists only in-frame clones, some missing. Among approximately 80,000 clones listed, 80% to 90% were seen once. Sequenced here: peripheral blood, sampled 28 days after the second AZD1222 dose. The source is an adult who received the AZD1222 COVID-19 vaccine. Each CDR3 is given with its conserved first and last residue. D genes are given only for firm matches. The size of a clone is reported for some rows only, either as once, few or many, or as a class for expanded clones.

d_call j_call clone_size v_call cdr3_nt cdr3_aa
NA TRBJ2-7 NA TRBV7-8 TGTGCCAGCAGCCACGGGAGTTCCTACGAGCAGTACTTC CASSHGSSYEQYF
NA TRBJ1-2 NA TRBV24-1 TGTGCCACCAGTGATTTGGAGACGGATCATGGCTACACCTTC CATSDLETDHGYTF
NA TRBJ2-7 NA TRBV28 TGTGCCAGCAGCCGACCCTCAGAGGGGGACTACGAGCAGTACTTC CASSRPSEGDYEQYF
NA TRBJ1-1 NA TRBV9 TGTGCCAGCAGCCCCGTACCCCAGAGGATGAACACTGAAGCTTTCTTT CASSPVPQRMNTEAFF
TRBD1 TRBJ1-2 NA TRBV11-3 TGTGCCAGCAGCTTAGAGACAGGGGATGGCTACACCTTC CASSLETGDGYTF
NA TRBJ1-5 NA TRBV3-1/TRBV3-2 TGTGCCAGCAGCCAAGGCGGGGATGGCAATCAGCCCCAGCATTTT CASSQGGDGNQPQHF
NA TRBJ1-2 once TRBV7-3 TGTGCCAGCAGCTTATCGGCAGAGAACTATGGCTACACCTTC CASSLSAENYGYTF
NA TRBJ1-1 NA TRBV24-1 TGTGCCACCAGTGATTTGCCAGGGCAGGCTTTCTTT CATSDLPGQAFF
NA TRBJ1-5 once TRBV7-9 TGTGCCAGCAGCTCCTCGGGTCAGCCCCAGCATTTT CASSSSGQPQHF
TRBD2 TRBJ2-3 NA TRBV7-3 TGTGCCAGCACCGATAGCGGGGGAAGCACAGATACGCAGTATTTT CASTDSGGSTDTQYF
NA TRBJ1-5 NA TRBV19 TGTGCCAGCGTCCTGACAGGTCCGGGACAGCCCCAGCATTTT CASVLTGPGQPQHF
TRBD2 TRBJ2-1 NA TRBV24-1 TGTGCCACCAGTGATCCAAAATACCGGGACTACGGCTACAATGAGCAGTTCTTC CATSDPKYRDYGYNEQFF
TRBD1 TRBJ1-1 NA TRBV19 TGTGCCAGTAGTATCCAGGGGGGCACTGAAGCTTTCTTT CASSIQGGTEAFF
NA TRBJ1-1 NA TRBV10-3 TGTGCCATCAGTGAGTCCGGCTCGGACACTGAAGCTTTCTTT CAISESGSDTEAFF
NA TRBJ1-6 NA TRBV12-3/TRBV12-4 TGTGCCAGCAGTTCCAGCCGCACCACCCTCCACTTT CASSSSRTTLHF
NA TRBJ1-6 NA TRBV19 TGTGCCAGTCGCAGGGAAAATTCACCCCTCCACTTT CASRRENSPLHF
NA TRBJ1-1 few TRBV28 TGTGCCAGCAGTTTAGGTACGGGAGGCACTGAAGCTTTCTTT CASSLGTGGTEAFF
NA TRBJ1-1 NA TRBV7-2 NA CASSFGSGGTEAFF
TRBD1 TRBJ2-1 NA TRBV3-1/TRBV3-2 TGTGCCAGCAGCCAAGAAAGCAGGGGGAATGAGCAGTTCTTC CASSQESRGNEQFF
NA TRBJ2-7 NA TRBV7-8 TGTGCCAGCAGCCCTACCCCCCACGTCGCCCTATACGAGCAGTACTTC CASSPTPHVALYEQYF
NA TRBJ1-2 NA TRBV28 TGTGCCAGCAAAGGGGGGGCTAACTATGGCTACACCTTC CASKGGANYGYTF
TRBD1 TRBJ2-2 NA TRBV11-2 TGTGCCAGCAGTCTGGACAGGGCGAACACCGGGGAGCTGTTTTTT CASSLDRANTGELFF
TRBD2 TRBJ2-5 NA TRBV7-3 TGTGCCAGCAGCTCTCAAGCGGGATTACAAGAGACCCAGTACTTC CASSSQAGLQETQYF
NA TRBJ2-1 NA TRBV3-1/TRBV3-2 TGTGCCAGCAGCCAAATGAGGGGGGGTTACAATGAGCAGTTCTTC CASSQMRGGYNEQFF
TRBD2 TRBJ2-1 NA TRBV6-5 TGTGCCAGCACCCCCGGGACTAGTACCAATGAGCAGTTCTTC CASTPGTSTNEQFF
NA TRBJ1-1 NA TRBV30 TGTGCCTGGAGTTTGGGAGTAACCGAAGCTTTCTTT CAWSLGVTEAFF
NA TRBJ2-3 NA TRBV5-1 TGCGCCAGCAGCTTCCCCGGGGGCAACACAGATACGCAGTATTTT CASSFPGGNTDTQYF
NA TRBJ2-7 once TRBV4-3 TGCCCTGGGGCAGACTCCTACGAGCAGTACTTC CPGADSYEQYF
TRBD1 TRBJ2-1 NA TRBV13 TGTGCCAGTTGCCGGGACAGGGACGATGAGCAGTTCTTC CASCRDRDDEQFF
NA TRBJ2-7 NA TRBV5-6 TGTGCCAGCAGCGGCTGGATGGCCAGGGATTCGACCTACGAGCAGTACTTC CASSGWMARDSTYEQYF
TRBD1 TRBJ1-5 once TRBV7-3 TGTGCCAGCAGCTTAAAGGGGGGACAGGGATGGGGCAATCAGCCCCAGCATTTT CASSLKGGQGWGNQPQHF
TRBD1 TRBJ1-4 NA TRBV30 TGTGCCTGGAGATTGACAGGGGGAGTGGAAAAACTGTTTTTT CAWRLTGGVEKLFF
TRBD1 TRBJ2-2 NA TRBV19 TGTGCCAGTAGTATAGGGGGACAGTACACCGGGGAGCTGTTTTTT CASSIGGQYTGELFF
TRBD2 TRBJ2-5 NA TRBV18 TGTGCCAGCTCATCTACAGGCGGGGGGTACCAAGAGACCCAGTACTTC CASSSTGGGYQETQYF
TRBD1 TRBJ2-5 NA TRBV27 TGTGCCAGCAGTTTATTCGGACAGGAACAAGAGACCCAGTACTTC CASSLFGQEQETQYF
NA TRBJ2-1 once TRBV5-1 TGCGCCAGCAGCTTGGCGACTACCTCCTACAATGAGCAGTTCTTC CASSLATTSYNEQFF
NA TRBJ2-3 NA TRBV7-8 TGTGCCAGCAGCCTGACCAGGGGTCCCACAGATACGCAGTATTTT CASSLTRGPTDTQYF
NA TRBJ2-5 NA TRBV5-1 TGCGCCAGCAGCTTGGACCCCCGGCAGGGTTGGATTGAGACCCAGTACTTC CASSLDPRQGWIETQYF
NA TRBJ2-2 few TRBV5-1 TGCGCCAGCAGCTTAAAATCGCTGGAATTCACCGGGGAGCTGTTTTTT CASSLKSLEFTGELFF
TRBD1 TRBJ1-4 once TRBV2 TGTGCCAGCAGATCCGGGACAGGGACCGAAAAACTGTTTTTT CASRSGTGTEKLFF
NA TRBJ1-5 few TRBV12-3/TRBV12-4 TGTGCCACCCAACGGAGTCCTAATCAGCCCCAGCATTTT CATQRSPNQPQHF
NA TRBJ1-1 few TRBV3-1/TRBV3-2 TGTGCCAGCAGCCCGGACCCCTCCATGAACACTGAAGCTTTCTTT CASSPDPSMNTEAFF
NA TRBJ2-6 NA TRBV5-4 TGTGCCAGCAGGTCCCCCGAAGACCGACAAACCTCTGGGGCCAACGTCCTGACTTTC CASRSPEDRQTSGANVLTF
TRBD1 TRBJ2-5 NA TRBV18 TGTGCCAGCTCACCCGACAGGGGGGAGACCCAGTACTTC CASSPDRGETQYF
NA TRBJ1-2 NA TRBV19 TGTGCCAGTAGTCCTCGTGGACACGCTAACTATGGCTACACCTTC CASSPRGHANYGYTF
NA TRBJ1-4 NA TRBV23-1 TGCGCCAGCAGTCAATCTGGTGAAAAACTGTTTTTT CASSQSGEKLFF
TRBD1 TRBJ1-2 once TRBV28 TGTGCCAGCAGTTCCCTGGGGACAGTCCTCTATGGCTACACCTTC CASSSLGTVLYGYTF
TRBD1 TRBJ1-1 NA TRBV28 TGTGCCAGCAGTCAACACAGGGGGCCGGTGAACACTGAAGCTTTCTTT CASSQHRGPVNTEAFF
NA TRBJ2-1 NA TRBV7-6 TGTGCCAGCAGCCCTCTAGCGAGTTACAATGAGCAGTTCTTC CASSPLASYNEQFF
NA TRBJ1-1 few TRBV2 TGTGCCAGCAGTATTGAGAAAATGAACACTGAAGCTTTCTTT CASSIEKMNTEAFF